This is a list of T cell receptor beta chains from one sample in a study of blood T cell repertoires in COVID-19. Method: immunoSEQ multiplex PCR; TCRdb's copy keeps in-frame clones and lacks some. The sample carries some 150,000 clones, 85% to 90% recorded once. Sequenced sample: peripheral blood. The origin of the receptors is an older woman with acute or convalescent COVID-19. CDR3s leave out the opening cysteine and the closing phenylalanine or tryptophan. D genes are given only for firm matches.

d_call,v_call,j_call,cdr3_aa
.,TRBV6-5,TRBJ2-7,ASSPPGRGTYEQY
TRBD2,TRBV9,TRBJ2-5,ASSVRAGGQETQY
.,TRBV5-1,TRBJ2-2,ASSLDSTGELF
TRBD2,TRBV24-1,TRBJ2-5,ATSELGLAGQETQY
.,TRBV28,TRBJ2-4,ASSPRYGGIAKNIQY
TRBD2,TRBV7-8,TRBJ2-1,ASSAVAGTYNEQF
.,TRBV13,TRBJ2-2,ASSSNFVDRFTGELF
.,TRBV14,TRBJ2-1,ASSQDLPRISSYNEQF
.,TRBV29-1,TRBJ2-7,SPPMHRDYEQY
TRBD1,TRBV5-1,TRBJ2-5,ASRSTGGWETQY
.,TRBV11-3,TRBJ2-2,ASSSVRVTNTGELF
TRBD2,TRBV5-6,TRBJ2-1,ASSLTGLVSDEQF
TRBD1,TRBV19,TRBJ1-5,ASSIRGQGNQPQH
.,TRBV30,TRBJ1-6,AWSLDSLGSPLH
TRBD1,TRBV3-1/TRBV3-2,TRBJ1-1,ASSSGQGGLNTEAF
TRBD1,TRBV27,TRBJ1-2,ASSSHQGAGGYT
.,TRBV25-1,TRBJ1-1,ASSKFRDTEAF
.,TRBV5-8,TRBJ2-6,ASSKGGPTGANVLT